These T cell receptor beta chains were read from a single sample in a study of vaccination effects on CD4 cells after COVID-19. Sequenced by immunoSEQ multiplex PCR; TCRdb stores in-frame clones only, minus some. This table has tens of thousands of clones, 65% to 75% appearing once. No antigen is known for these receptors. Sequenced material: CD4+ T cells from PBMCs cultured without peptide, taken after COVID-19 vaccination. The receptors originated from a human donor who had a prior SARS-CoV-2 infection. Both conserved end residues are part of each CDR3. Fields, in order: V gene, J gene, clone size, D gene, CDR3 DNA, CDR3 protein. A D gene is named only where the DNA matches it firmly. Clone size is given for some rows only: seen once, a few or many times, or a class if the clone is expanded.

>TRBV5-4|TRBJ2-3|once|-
TGTGCCAGCAGCTTGGAAGGGGCAGGTACGCAGTATTTT
CASSLEGAGTQYF
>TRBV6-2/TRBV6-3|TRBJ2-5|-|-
TGTGCCAGCAGCCTTGGACAGCTCCCGTACCAAGAGACCCAGTACTTC
CASSLGQLPYQETQYF
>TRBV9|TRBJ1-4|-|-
TGTGCCAGCAGCGTAGGGGCCACAACTAATGAAAAACTGTTTTTT
CASSVGATTNEKLFF
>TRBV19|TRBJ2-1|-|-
TGTGCCAGTAGTATCTCCGCTAGCGTAGAATACAATGAGCAGTTCTTC
CASSISASVEYNEQFF
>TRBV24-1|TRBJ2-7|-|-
TGTGCCACCAGTGAGGATCAAAAGGGGATAAACTACGAGCAGTACTTC
CATSEDQKGINYEQYF
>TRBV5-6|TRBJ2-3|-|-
TGTGCCAGCAGCTTTTCTCCAGATACGCAGTATTTT
CASSFSPDTQYF
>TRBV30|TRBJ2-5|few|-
TGTGCCTGGAGCCAGGGACTCGAAGAGACCCAGTACTTC
CAWSQGLEETQYF
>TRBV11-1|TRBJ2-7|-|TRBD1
TGTGCCAGCAGCTTAGTAGGGACAGGATACTACGAGCAGTACTTC
CASSLVGTGYYEQYF
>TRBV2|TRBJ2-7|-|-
TGTGCCAGCAGTGAGAGAACGAGGTACGAGCAGTACTTC
CASSERTRYEQYF
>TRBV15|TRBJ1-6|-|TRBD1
TGTGCCACCAGCAGAGACAAACCGGGACAGGGGGCAAATTCACCCCTCCACTTT
CATSRDKPGQGANSPLHF
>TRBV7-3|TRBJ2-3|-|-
TGTGCCAGCAGAAAGACTAGCACAGATACGCAGTATTTT
CASRKTSTDTQYF
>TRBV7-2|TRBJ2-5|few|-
TGTGCCAGCAGCTTAGCGGGAGTAGTAGAGACCCAGTACTTC
CASSLAGVVETQYF
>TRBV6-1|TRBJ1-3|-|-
TGTGCCAGCAGTGAAAGCCCGGGAAGGACCATATATTTT
CASSESPGRTIYF
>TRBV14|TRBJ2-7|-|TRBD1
TGTGCCAGCAGCCGATGGCAGGGGGCCTACGAGCAGTACTTC
CASSRWQGAYEQYF
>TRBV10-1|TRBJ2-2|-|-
TGCGCCAGCAGTGAGTCGTCTTGTGGCAGGGGCGGCACCGGGGAGCTGTTTTTT
CASSESSCGRGGTGELFF
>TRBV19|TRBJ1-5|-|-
TGTGCCAGTAGTGACCGACAGGCCAATCAGCCCCAGCATTTT
CASSDRQANQPQHF
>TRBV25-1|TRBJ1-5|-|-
TGTGCCAGCAGTGACCGAGGGGAGGGCAATCAGCCCCAGCATTTT
CASSDRGEGNQPQHF
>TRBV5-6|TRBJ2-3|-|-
TGTGCCAGCAGCTTGGTCAACGGGTTCCGCACAGATACGCAGTATTTT
CASSLVNGFRTDTQYF
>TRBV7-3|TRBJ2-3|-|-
TGTGCCAGTAGTAACGGGGATACGCAGTATTTT
CASSNGDTQYF
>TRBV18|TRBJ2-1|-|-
TGTGCCAGCTCACCGTCTCAGGAGTTTGAGCAGTTCTTC
CASSPSQEFEQFF
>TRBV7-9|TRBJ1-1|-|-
TGTGCCAGCAGCCCCTTAGGACGGGGGCGGGACACTGAAGCTTTCTTT
CASSPLGRGRDTEAFF
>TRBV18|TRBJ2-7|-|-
TGTGCCAGCTCACCATCGGTTTCCGAGCAGTACTTC
CASSPSVSEQYF
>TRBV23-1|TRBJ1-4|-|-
TGCGCCAGCAGTCAACCAATGGTACGGGGGCTTAATGAAAAACTGTTTTTT
CASSQPMVRGLNEKLFF
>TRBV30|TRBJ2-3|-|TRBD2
TGTGCCTGGGAGAGTCCGGCTAGCGGACGCTGGACGCAGTATTTT
CAWESPASGRWTQYF
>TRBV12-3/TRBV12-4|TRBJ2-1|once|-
TGTGCCAGCAGACGGACTACCACCAATGAGCAGTTCTTC
CASRRTTTNEQFF
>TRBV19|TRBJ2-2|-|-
TGTGCCAGTACCTTATCGGGGGCGCGGACCGGGGAGCTGTTTTTT
CASTLSGARTGELFF
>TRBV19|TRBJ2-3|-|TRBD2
TGTGCCACCTCGGGACTAGGCACAGATACGCAGTATTTT
CATSGLGTDTQYF
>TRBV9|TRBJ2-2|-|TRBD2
TGTGCCAGCAGCCCGAAGCGGGAGGGCTGGAACGGGGAGCTGTTTTTT
CASSPKREGWNGELFF
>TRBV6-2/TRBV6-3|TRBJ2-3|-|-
TGTGCCAGCAGTCTTCGTGGCGACGGGGTTGTAGATACGCAGTATTTT
CASSLRGDGVVDTQYF
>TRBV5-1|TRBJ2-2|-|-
TGCGCCAGCAGCTTTTTAACGGACCCCGGGACCGGGGAGCTGTTTTTT
CASSFLTDPGTGELFF
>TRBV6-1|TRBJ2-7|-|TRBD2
TGTGCCAGCAGTGAATTGTCCGGAGCGGGGGGACGACACCCTATCTACGAGCAGTACTTC
CASSELSGAGGRHPIYEQYF
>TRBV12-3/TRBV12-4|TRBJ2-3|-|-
TGTGCCAGCAGTTTAAAGGATACGCAGTATTTT
CASSLKDTQYF
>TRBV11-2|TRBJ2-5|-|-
TGTGCCAGCAGCTTAGGCGGGACAACCCAAGAGACCCAGTACTTC
CASSLGGTTQETQYF
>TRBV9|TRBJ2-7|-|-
TGTGCCAGCAGCGCCGACGTAGGCTACGAGCAGTACTTC
CASSADVGYEQYF
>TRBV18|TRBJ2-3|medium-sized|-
TGTGCCAGCTCACCTATCCCCCTAGATACGCAGTATTTT
CASSPIPLDTQYF
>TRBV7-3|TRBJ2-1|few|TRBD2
TGTGCCAGCAGCGCGGGGGGCCACAATGAGCAGTTCTTC
CASSAGGHNEQFF
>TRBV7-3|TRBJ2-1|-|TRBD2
TGTGCCAGCAGCCCCATAGCGGGAGGGGGCTACAATGAGCAGTTCTTC
CASSPIAGGGYNEQFF
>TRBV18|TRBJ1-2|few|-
TGTGCCAGCTCACGACAGGAAGCGGGCTATGGCTACACCTTC
CASSRQEAGYGYTF
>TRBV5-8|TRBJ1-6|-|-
TGTGCCAGCAGCTTGTGGCAGGGGAATTCACCCCTCCACTTT
CASSLWQGNSPLHF
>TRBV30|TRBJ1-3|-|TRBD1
TGTGCCTGGAGTGTACAGGGGGCCTCTGGAAACACCATATATTTT
CAWSVQGASGNTIYF
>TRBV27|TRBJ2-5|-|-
TGTGCCAGCAAGACGCGTGGGCTGGAGACCCAGTACTTC
CASKTRGLETQYF
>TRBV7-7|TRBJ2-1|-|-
TGTGCTAGCAGCTCCACTCCTAGCACGCAGCAGTTCTTC
CASSSTPSTQQFF
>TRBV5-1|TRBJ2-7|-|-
TGCGCCAGCAGCCAGACGAGCGGTCCCTACGAGCAGTACTTC
CASSQTSGPYEQYF